The following is a T cell receptor (beta chain) sequence with its context. This clonotype was counted a few times. Its antigen remains undetermined. No quality values exist for individual bases; no much larger clone is one base distant. Sequencing relied on an Illumina HiSeq 2500. TCR beta libraries were prepared by quantitative 5'-RACE with molecular barcodes. Turning to the authors' computational methods: A new computational method, built on a probabilistic model of VDJ rearrangement, was used to identify disease-linked TCR variants. TCRdb handled the public reads itself, with Q25 trimming in fastp and clone calling in MiXCR, and kept productive beta chains. Each CDR3 protein appears once, grouped with its most common genes and DNA. TCRdb, not the original authors, processed these V and J calls. This sample has just under 550,000 distinct CDR3 sequences in its table, and over 9.5% of those were observed once. The ten most abundant clones make up about 6.5% of the sample.

The germline V gene supplies CDR1 SQVTM and CDR2 ANQGSEA. The CDR3 runs 14 amino acids, cysteine and phenylalanine included. The CDR3 DNA has 42 bases and is translated from base 1. At the junction V is shortened by 6 bases and J by 2 bases, with 17 bases in between. The sample belongs to a study of CD8 T cells in ankylosing spondylitis listed by TCRdb under 2017. Looking at the study overall: The study set out to find disease-linked TCR variants by profiling T cell receptor beta repertoires in ankylosing spondylitis patients and healthy donors. The whole study cohort included 85 to 120 healthy donors and under 30 ankylosing spondylitis patients. Peripheral blood was sampled, and synovial fluid was also collected from ankylosing spondylitis patients.

Paper-wide results and their limitations: The disease-linked clones had a CD8+ phenotype and were found at relatively low frequencies in peripheral blood. Some motif variants had previously been reported in the synovial fluid and blood of reactive arthritis patients, which suggests shared mechanisms of disease initiation. Significant enrichment of the disease-linked clones was reported in matched synovial fluid samples from ankylosing spondylitis patients. A TCR beta motif of several highly homologous amino acid variants appeared characteristic of blood from ankylosing spondylitis patients.

This receptor was obtained from a male donor with ankylosing spondylitis. The sequencing input was blood, either unsorted or a sorted T cell fraction (not recorded which). The sequence joins TRBV29-1 to TRBJ2-7; the D segment might be TRBD1 or TRBD2, since each matches 5 bases. The CDR3 protein: CSVRDRTKTYEQYF. In nucleotide form, the sequence is TGCAGCGTCCGGGACCGAACGAAAACCTACGAGCAGTACTTC.